This T cell receptor beta chain was documented in a study of T cells in Graves' hyperthyroidism and ophthalmopathy. It was RNA transcripts that yielded the amplified TCR beta CDR3 regions. The TCR CDR3 first-round RT-PCR relied on the HTBI primer set. One entry per CDR3 protein, called by TCRdb with MiXCR from the multiplex PCR reads. This table holds around 600,000 distinct CDR3 sequences, 14% found once. This CDR3 spans 15 amino acids. J gave up 7 bases and V 3 bases, and 1 base lay outside the gene matches. The source of this sequence is a woman under 30 with Graves' ophthalmopathy. Material for sequencing was blood. The chain joins TRBV12-3 or TRBV12-4 to TRBJ1-6, with 12 bases aligning to TRBD1. This chain's CDR3 is CASSFGTGGNSPLHF. The CDR3 DNA follows: TGTGCCAGCAGTTTTGGGACAGGGGGCAATTCACCCCTCCACTTT.